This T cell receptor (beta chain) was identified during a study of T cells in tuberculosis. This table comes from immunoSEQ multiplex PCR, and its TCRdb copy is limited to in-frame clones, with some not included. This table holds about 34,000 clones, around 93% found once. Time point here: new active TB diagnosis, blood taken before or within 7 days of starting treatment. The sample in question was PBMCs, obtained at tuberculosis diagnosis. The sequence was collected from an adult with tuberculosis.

The CDR3 DNA reads as TGTGCCAGCAACCTCCTAGCGGCTCAAACAGATACGCAGTATTTT. Translation gives CASNLLAAQTDTQYF. V usage is TRBV6-1 and J usage is TRBJ2-3; 7 bases fit TRBD2. This CDR3 region has 15 residues. V shed 7 bases and J 3 bases; nucleotides not matched to a gene: 10. Germline V gene data show CDR1 as MNHNS and CDR2 as SASEGT.